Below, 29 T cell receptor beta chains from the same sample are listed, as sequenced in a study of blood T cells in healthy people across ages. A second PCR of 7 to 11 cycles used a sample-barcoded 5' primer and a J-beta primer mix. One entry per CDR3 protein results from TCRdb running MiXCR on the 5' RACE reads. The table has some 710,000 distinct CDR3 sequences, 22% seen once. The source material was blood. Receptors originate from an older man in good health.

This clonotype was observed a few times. CDR3 in amino acids: CASRAGIPDTQYF. CDR3 DNA sequence: TGTGCCAGCAGAGCAGGGATCCCAGATACGCAGTATTTT. The chain has TRBV6-5 and TRBJ2-3, with D perhaps matching TRBD1 (5 bases). This CDR3 is built from 13 residues. Germline CDR1 reads MNHEY; CDR2 reads SVGAGI. The V end was cut by 6 bases, the J end by 4 bases, with 11 bases between.

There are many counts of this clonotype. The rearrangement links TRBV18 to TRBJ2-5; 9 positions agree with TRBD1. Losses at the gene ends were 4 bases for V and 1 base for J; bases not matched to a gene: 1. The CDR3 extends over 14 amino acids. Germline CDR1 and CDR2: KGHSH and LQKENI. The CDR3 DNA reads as TGTGCCAGCTCACGGGGACAGGGCCAAGAGACCCAGTACTTC. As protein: CASSRGQGQETQYF.

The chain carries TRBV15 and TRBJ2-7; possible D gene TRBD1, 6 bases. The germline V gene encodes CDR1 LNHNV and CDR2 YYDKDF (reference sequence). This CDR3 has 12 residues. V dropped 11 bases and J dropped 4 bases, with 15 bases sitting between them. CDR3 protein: CAVPRGEYEQYV. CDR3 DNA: TGTGCCGTACCCAGGGGAGAATACGAGCAGTACGTC.

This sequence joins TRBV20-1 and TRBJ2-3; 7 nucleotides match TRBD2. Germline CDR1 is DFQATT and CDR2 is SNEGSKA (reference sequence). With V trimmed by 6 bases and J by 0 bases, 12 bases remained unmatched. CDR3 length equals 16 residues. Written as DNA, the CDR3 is TGCAGTGCAATCCCACGACTAGCCCGAAGCACAGATACGCAGTATTTT. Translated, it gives CSAIPRLARSTDTQYF.

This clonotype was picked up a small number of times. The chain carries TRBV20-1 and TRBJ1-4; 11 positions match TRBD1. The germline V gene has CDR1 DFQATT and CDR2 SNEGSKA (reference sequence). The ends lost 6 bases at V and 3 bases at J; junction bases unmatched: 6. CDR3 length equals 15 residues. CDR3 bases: TGCAGTGCGCCCCGGGACAGGGGGGCTAATGAAAAACTGTTTTTT. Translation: CSAPRDRGANEKLFF.

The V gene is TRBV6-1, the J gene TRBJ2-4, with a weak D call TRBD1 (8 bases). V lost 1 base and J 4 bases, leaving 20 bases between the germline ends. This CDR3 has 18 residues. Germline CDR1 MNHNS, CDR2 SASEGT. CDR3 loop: CASSEERGQGGRKNIQYF. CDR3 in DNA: TGTGCCAGCAGTGAAGAGCGAGGACAGGGAGGGCGAAAAAACATTCAGTACTTC.

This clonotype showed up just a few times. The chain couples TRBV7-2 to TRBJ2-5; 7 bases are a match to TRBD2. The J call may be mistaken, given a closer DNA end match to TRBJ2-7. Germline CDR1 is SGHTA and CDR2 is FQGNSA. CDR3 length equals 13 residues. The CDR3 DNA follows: TGTGCCAGCAGTCCCGGACTAGACTACGAGCAGTACTTC. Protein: CASSPGLDYEQYF.

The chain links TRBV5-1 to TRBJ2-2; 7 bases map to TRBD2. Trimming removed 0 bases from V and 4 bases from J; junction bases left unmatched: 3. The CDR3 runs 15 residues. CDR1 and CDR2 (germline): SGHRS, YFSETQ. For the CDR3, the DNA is TGCGCCAGCAGCTTGGGTGGACTAGGCACCGGGGAGCTGTTTTTT. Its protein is CASSLGGLGTGELFF.

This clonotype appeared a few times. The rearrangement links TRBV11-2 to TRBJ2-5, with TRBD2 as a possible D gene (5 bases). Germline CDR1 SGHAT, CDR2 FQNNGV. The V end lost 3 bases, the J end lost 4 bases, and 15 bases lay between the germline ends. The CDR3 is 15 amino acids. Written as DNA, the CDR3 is TGTGCCAGCAGCTTGGTGGGAGTTAGGTTAGAGACCCAGTACTTC. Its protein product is CASSLVGVRLETQYF.

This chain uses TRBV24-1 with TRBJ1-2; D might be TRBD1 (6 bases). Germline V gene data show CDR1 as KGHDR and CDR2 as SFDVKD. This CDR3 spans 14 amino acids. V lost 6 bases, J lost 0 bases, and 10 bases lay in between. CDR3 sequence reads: CATSQDSSNYGYTF. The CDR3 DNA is TGTGCCACCAGTCAGGACAGTTCTAACTATGGCTACACCTTC.

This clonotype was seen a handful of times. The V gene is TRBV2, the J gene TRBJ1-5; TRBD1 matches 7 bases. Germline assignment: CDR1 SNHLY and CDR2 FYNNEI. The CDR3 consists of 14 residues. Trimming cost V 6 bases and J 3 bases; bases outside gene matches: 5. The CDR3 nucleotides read TGTGCCAGCAGCCGGGACAGAAACAATCAGCCCCAGCATTTT. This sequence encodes CASSRDRNNQPQHF.

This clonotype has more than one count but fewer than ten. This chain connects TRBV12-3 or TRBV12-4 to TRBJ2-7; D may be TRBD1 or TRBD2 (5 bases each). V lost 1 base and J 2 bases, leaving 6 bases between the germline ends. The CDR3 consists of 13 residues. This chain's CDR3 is CASSLGDPYEQYF. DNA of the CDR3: TGTGCCAGCAGTTTAGGGGACCCCTACGAGCAGTACTTC.

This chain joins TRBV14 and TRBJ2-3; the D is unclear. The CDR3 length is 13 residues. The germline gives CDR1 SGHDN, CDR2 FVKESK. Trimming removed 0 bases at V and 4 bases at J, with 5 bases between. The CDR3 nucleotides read TGTGCCAGCAGCCAAGATATGGCAGATACGCAGTATTTT. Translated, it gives CASSQDMADTQYF.

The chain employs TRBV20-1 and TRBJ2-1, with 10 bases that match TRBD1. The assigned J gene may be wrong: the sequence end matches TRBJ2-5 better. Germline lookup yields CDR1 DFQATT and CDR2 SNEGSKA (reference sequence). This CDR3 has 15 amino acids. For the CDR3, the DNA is TGCAGTGCTAGACGCTCAAGACAGGGGGCGGTGACCCAGTACTTC. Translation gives CSARRSRQGAVTQYF.

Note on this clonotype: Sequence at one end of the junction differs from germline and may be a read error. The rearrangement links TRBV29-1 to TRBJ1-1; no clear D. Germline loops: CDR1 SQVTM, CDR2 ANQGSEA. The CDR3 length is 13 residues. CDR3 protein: CSVATGLNTEAFF. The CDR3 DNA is TGCAGCGTCGCTACCGGTTTGAACACTGAAGCGTTCTTT.

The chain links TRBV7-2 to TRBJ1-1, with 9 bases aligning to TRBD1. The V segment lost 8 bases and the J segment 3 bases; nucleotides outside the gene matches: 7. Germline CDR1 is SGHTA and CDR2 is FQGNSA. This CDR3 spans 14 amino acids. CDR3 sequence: CASGTGRWDTEAFF. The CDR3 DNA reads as TGTGCCAGCGGGACAGGGAGGTGGGACACTGAAGCTTTCTTT.

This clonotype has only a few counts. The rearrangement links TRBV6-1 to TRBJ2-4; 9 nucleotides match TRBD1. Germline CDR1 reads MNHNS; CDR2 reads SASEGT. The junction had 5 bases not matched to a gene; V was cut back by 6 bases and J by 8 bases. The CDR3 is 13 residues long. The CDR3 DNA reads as TGTGCCAGCAGCCGGACAGGGGAGGACATTCAGTACTTC. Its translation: CASSRTGEDIQYF.

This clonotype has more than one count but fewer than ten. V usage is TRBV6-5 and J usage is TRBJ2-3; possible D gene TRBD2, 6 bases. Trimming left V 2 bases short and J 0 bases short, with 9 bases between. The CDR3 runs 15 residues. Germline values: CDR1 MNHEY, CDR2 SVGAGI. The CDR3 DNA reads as TGTGCCAGCAGTTACACCGGGACTAGCACAGATACGCAGTATTTT. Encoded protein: CASSYTGTSTDTQYF.

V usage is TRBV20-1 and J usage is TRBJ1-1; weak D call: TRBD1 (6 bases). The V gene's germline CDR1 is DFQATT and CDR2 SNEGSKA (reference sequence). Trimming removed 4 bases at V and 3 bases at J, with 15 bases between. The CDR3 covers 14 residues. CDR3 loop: CSAKGGRGYTEAFF. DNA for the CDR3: TGCAGTGCTAAGGGGGGTAGAGGGTACACTGAAGCTTTCTTT.

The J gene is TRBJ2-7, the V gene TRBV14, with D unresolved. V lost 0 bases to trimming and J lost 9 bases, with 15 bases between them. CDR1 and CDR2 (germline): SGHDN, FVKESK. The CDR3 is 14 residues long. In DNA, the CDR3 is TGTGCCAGCAGCCAAGATCAGCCGGGTCCCGGGCAGTACTTC. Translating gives CASSQDQPGPGQYF.

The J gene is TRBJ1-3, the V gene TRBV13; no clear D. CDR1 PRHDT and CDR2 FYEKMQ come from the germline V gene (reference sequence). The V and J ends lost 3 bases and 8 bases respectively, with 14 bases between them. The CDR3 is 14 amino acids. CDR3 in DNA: TGTGCCAGCAGCTTCCGGTGGAGCGCAGACACCATATATTTT. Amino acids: CASSFRWSADTIYF.

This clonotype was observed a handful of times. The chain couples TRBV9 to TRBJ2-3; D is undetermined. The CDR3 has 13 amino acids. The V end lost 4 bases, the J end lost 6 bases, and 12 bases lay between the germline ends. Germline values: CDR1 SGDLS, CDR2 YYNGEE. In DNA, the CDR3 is TGTGCCAGCAGCCCTGTGGTGCCGGATACGCAGTATTTT. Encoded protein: CASSPVVPDTQYF.

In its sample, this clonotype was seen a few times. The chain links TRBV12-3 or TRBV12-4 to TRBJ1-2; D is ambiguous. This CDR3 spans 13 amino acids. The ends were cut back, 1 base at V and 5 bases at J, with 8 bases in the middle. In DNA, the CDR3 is TGTGCCAGCAGTTTAGGGACTTATTATGGCTACACCTTC. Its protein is CASSLGTYYGYTF.

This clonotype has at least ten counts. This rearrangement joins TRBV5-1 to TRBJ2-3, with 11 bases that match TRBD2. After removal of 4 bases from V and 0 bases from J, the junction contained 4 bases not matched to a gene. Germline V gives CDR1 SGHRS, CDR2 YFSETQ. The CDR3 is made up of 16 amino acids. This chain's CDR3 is CASSTGLAGSTDTQYF. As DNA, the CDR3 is TGCGCCAGCAGCACCGGACTAGCGGGTAGCACAGATACGCAGTATTTT.

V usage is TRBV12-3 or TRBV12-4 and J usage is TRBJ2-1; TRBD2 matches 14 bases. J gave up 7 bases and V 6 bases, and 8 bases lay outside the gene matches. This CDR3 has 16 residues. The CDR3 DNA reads TGTGCCAGCAGGGAGGGACTAGCGGGAGTGGTAAATGAGCAGTTCTTC. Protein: CASREGLAGVVNEQFF.

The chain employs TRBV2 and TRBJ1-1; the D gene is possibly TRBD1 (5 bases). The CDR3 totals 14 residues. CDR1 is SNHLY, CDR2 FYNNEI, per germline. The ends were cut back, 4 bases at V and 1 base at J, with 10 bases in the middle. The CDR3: CASSVGGENTEAFF. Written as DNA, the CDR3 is TGTGCCAGCAGTGTAGGAGGGGAGAACACTGAAGCTTTCTTT.

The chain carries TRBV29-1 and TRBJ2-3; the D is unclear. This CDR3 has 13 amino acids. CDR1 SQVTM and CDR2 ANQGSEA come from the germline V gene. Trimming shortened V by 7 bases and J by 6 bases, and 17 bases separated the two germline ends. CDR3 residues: CSAGRSPTDTQYF. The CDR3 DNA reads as TGCAGCGCCGGACGTAGCCCCACGGATACGCAGTATTTT.

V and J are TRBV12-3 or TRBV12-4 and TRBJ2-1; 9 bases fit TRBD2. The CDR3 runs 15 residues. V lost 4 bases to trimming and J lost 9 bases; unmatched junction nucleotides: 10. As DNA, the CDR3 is TGTGCCAGCAGTTCTTTTAGCGGGAGATCCCTTGAGCAGTTCTTC. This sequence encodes CASSSFSGRSLEQFF.

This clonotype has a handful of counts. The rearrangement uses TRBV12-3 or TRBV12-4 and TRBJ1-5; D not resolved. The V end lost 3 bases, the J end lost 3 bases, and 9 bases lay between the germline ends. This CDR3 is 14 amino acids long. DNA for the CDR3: TGTGCCAGCAGTTTCGCCGGGCTCAATCAGCCCCAGCATTTT. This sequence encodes CASSFAGLNQPQHF.